These 11 T cell receptor beta chains came from one sample sequenced in a study of siplizumab effects on memory and regulatory T cells. Here immunoSEQ multiplex PCR was the method, and the copy in TCRdb shows in-frame clones only, minus some. The table lists 55,000 to 70,000 clones, just over 90% of them singletons. Sequenced sample: CD8+ T cells sorted from blood. These receptors were taken from a human donor in good health.

J is TRBJ2-4 and V is TRBV11-2; 7 bases fit TRBD2. Trimming at V came to 5 bases and at J to 11 bases, leaving 9 bases not matched to a gene. Germline lookup yields CDR1 SGHAT and CDR2 FQNNGV. This CDR3 comprises 13 residues. This chain's CDR3 is CASSGGGSWFQYF. CDR3 bases: TGTGCCAGCAGCGGCGGGGGAAGTTGGTTTCAGTACTTC. The complete variable domain, with remaining parts taken from reference TRBV11-2 and TRBJ2-4, reads EAGVAQSPRYKIIEKRQSVAFWCNPISGHATLYWYQQILGQGPKLLIQFQNNGVVDDSQLPKDRFSAERLKGVDSTLKIQPAKLEDSAVYLCASSGGGSWFQYFGAGTRLSVL.

The chain joins TRBV4-1 to TRBJ2-5; TRBD1 might be the D (6 bases). The CDR3 totals 16 residues. Trimming pared 0 bases from V and 4 bases from J, leaving 15 bases between. Germline V lookup: CDR1 MGHRA, CDR2 YSYEKL. CDR3 bases: TGCGCCAGCAGCCAAGAGACCCTTAGAGGGGGAGAGACCCAGTACTTC. Protein product: CASSQETLRGGETQYF.

This chain links TRBV29-1 with TRBJ1-5, with D unresolved. The V and J ends lost 5 bases and 0 bases respectively, with 11 bases between them. Germline V gives CDR1 SQVTM, CDR2 ANQGSEA. The CDR3 extends over 14 amino acids. CDR3 coding DNA: TGCAGCGTTCTGGTCAGAGATAGCAATCAGCCCCAGCATTTT. Translation gives CSVLVRDSNQPQHF. Full variable domain (missing parts from reference TRBV29-1 and TRBJ1-5): SAVISQKPSRDICQRGTSLTIQCQVDSQVTMMFWYRQQPGQSLTLIATANQGSEATYESGFVIDKFPISRPNLTFSTLTVSNMSPEDSSIYLCSVLVRDSNQPQHFGDGTRLSIL.

V is TRBV28 and J is TRBJ2-7, with a tentative D call TRBD1 (7 bases). CDR3 length: 16 residues. Trimming left V 3 bases short and J 7 bases short, with 22 bases between. The germline V gene has CDR1 MDHEN and CDR2 SYDVKM. This chain's CDR3 is CASSLDTRQGGWEQYF. CDR3 bases: TGTGCCAGCAGTTTGGACACCCGGCAGGGGGGTTGGGAGCAGTACTTC.

The rearrangement joins TRBV2 to TRBJ2-2; no clear D gene. Germline V gives CDR1 SNHLY, CDR2 FYNNEI. The V gene lost 3 bases and the J gene lost 3 bases, with 11 bases spanning the gap. The CDR3 is 15 amino acids. For the CDR3, the DNA is TGTGCCAGCAGTGAGGCCGCCGGTGACACCGGGGAGCTGTTTTTT. The encoded protein is CASSEAAGDTGELFF.

This rearrangement joins TRBV15 to TRBJ1-3; D is unclear. Germline V gene sequence: CDR1 LNHNV, CDR2 YYDKDF (reference sequence). The CDR3 has 17 residues. The germline V and J ends were trimmed by 0 bases and 0 bases, with 12 bases remaining between them. The CDR3 loop reads CATSRDVIGFSGNTIYF. CDR3 bases: TGTGCCACCAGCAGAGATGTCATAGGCTTCTCTGGAAACACCATATATTTT.

This clone was counted once. The rearrangement joins TRBV9 to TRBJ2-7, with 8 nucleotides matching TRBD1. This CDR3 region has 17 residues. J lost 5 bases, V lost 4 bases, and 17 bases had no gene match. The germline V gene encodes CDR1 SGDLS and CDR2 YYNGEE. The CDR3 loop reads CASSPLGPETGVHEQYF. Here the CDR3 DNA reads TGTGCCAGCAGCCCCCTAGGCCCCGAGACAGGGGTCCACGAGCAGTACTTC.

This clone has a single count. This chain uses TRBV19 with TRBJ2-7, with 9 nucleotides matching TRBD1. CDR1 is LNHDA, CDR2 SQIVND, per germline (reference sequence). With V trimmed by 5 bases and J by 2 bases, 7 bases remained unmatched. The CDR3 covers 15 residues. As DNA, the CDR3 is TGTGCCAGTAGTTTCGTCCGGGACAGGGCCTACGAGCAGTACTTC. Amino acids: CASSFVRDRAYEQYF.

The CDR3 nucleotides read TGTGCCAGCAGCTCCCCGACTAGCGCGGGGACCTACGAGCAGTACTTC. Translation: CASSSPTSAGTYEQYF. The chain combines TRBV7-9 with TRBJ2-7, with 8 bases matching TRBD2. This CDR3 has 16 residues. V shed 4 bases and J 2 bases; nucleotides not matched to a gene: 10. Germline loops: CDR1 SEHNR, CDR2 FQNEAQ (reference sequence).

This clone appeared a few times. In the same sample, other DNA sequences code for this CDR3. The V gene is TRBV27, the J gene TRBJ2-3; D not certain. The CDR3 spans 13 residues. Per the germline V gene, CDR1 is MNHEY and CDR2 is SMNVEV (reference sequence). The V and J ends lost 2 bases and 0 bases respectively, with 3 bases between them. The CDR3 DNA follows: TGTGCCAGCAGTTTAGTGAGCACAGATACGCAGTATTTT. Protein sequence: CASSLVSTDTQYF.

Here the CDR3 reads CASSQGDPIDNQPQHF. The CDR3 bases are TGCGCCAGCAGCCAAGGTGACCCCATCGACAATCAGCCCCAGCATTTT. The V gene is TRBV4-1, the J gene TRBJ1-5, with no clear D. Germline V gives CDR1 MGHRA, CDR2 YSYEKL. This CDR3 region has 16 residues. V was clipped by 1 base and J by 3 bases, with 13 bases between them.